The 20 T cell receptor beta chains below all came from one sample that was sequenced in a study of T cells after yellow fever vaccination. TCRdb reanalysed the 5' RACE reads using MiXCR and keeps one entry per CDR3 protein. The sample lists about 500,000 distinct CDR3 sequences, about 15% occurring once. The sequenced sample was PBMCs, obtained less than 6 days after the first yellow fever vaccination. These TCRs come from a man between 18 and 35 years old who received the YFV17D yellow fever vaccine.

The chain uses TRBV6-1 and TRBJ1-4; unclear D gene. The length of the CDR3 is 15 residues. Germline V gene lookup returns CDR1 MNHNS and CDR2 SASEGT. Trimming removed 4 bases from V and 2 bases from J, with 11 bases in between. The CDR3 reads CASSGQGFTNEKLFF. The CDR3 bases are TGTGCCAGCAGTGGACAAGGGTTCACTAATGAAAAACTGTTTTTT.

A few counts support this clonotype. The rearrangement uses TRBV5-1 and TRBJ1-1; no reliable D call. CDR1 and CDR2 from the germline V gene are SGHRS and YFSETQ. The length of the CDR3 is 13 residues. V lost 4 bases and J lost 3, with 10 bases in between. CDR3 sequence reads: CASSRAGDTEAFF. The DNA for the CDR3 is TGCGCCAGCAGCCGAGCCGGGGACACTGAAGCTTTCTTT.

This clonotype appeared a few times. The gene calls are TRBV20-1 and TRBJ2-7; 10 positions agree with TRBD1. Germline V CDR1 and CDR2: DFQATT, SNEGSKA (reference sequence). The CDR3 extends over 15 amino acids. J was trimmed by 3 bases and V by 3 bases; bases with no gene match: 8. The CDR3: CSASLTGQGNYEQYF. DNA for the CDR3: TGCAGTGCTAGCTTGACGGGACAGGGGAACTACGAGCAGTACTTC.

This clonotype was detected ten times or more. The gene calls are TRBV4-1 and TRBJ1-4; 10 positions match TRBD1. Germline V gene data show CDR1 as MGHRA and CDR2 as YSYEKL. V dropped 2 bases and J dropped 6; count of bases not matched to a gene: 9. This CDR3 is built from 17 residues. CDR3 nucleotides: TGCGCCAGCAGCCAACGTACGACCGGGACAGGGGATGAAAAACTGTTTTTT. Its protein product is CASSQRTTGTGDEKLFF.

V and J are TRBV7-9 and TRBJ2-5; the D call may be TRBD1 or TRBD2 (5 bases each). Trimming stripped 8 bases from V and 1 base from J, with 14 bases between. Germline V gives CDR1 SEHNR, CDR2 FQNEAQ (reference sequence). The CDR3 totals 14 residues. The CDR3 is CASLGGAGQETQYF. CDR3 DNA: TGTGCCAGCTTAGGTGGGGCGGGCCAAGAGACCCAGTACTTC. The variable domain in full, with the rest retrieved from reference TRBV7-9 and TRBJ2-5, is DTGVSQNPRHKITKRGQNVTFRCDPISEHNRLYWYRQTLGQGPEFLTYFQNEAQLEKSRLLSDRFSAERPKGSFSTLEIQRTEQGDSAMYLCASLGGAGQETQYFGPGTRLLVL.

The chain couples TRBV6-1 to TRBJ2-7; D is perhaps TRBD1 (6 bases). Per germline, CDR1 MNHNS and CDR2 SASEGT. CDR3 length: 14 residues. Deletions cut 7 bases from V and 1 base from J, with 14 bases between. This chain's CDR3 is CASNTGIFSYEQYV. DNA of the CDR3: TGTGCCAGCAACACAGGGATTTTTTCCTACGAGCAGTACGTC.

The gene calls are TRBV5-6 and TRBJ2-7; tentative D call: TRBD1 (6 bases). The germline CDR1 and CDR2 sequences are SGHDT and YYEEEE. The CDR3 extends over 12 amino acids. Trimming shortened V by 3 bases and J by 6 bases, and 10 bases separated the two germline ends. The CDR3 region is CASSSTGTEQYV. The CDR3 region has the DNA TGTGCCAGCAGCTCGACAGGAACCGAGCAGTACGTC.

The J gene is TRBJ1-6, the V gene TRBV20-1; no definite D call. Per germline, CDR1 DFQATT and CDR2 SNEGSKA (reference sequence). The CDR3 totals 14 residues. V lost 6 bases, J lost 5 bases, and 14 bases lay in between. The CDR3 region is CSADQREHNSPLHF. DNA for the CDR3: TGCAGTGCCGATCAGAGGGAGCATAATTCACCCCTCCACTTT.

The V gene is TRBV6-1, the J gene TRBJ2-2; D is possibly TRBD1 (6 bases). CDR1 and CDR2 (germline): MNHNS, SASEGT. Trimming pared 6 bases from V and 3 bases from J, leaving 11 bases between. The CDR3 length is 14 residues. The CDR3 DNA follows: TGTGCCAGCAGCAGGGACACCGACACCGGGGAGCTGTTTTTT. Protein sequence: CASSRDTDTGELFF.

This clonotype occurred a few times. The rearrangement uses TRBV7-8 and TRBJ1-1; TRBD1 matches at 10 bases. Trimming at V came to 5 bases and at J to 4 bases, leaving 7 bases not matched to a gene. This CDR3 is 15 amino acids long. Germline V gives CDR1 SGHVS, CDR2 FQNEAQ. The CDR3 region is CASSDRQGAPTEAFF. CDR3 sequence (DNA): TGTGCCAGCAGCGACCGACAGGGGGCGCCCACTGAAGCTTTCTTT.

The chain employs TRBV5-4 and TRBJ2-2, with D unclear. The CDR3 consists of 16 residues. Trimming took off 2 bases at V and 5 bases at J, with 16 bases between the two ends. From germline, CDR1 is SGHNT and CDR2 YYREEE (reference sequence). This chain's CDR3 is CASSLESAIGTGELFF. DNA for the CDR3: TGTGCCAGCAGCTTAGAGTCGGCGATTGGTACCGGGGAGCTGTTTTTT.

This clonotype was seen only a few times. The CDR3 region is CSATRSGGGETQYF. The DNA of the CDR3 is TGCAGTGCTACGCGTAGCGGGGGGGGTGAGACCCAGTACTTC. V is TRBV20-1 and J is TRBJ2-5, with 11 bases that match TRBD2. Germline CDR1 reads DFQATT; CDR2 reads SNEGSKA (reference sequence). V lost 4 bases to trimming and J lost 5 bases; unmatched junction nucleotides: 6. The CDR3 runs to 14 residues.

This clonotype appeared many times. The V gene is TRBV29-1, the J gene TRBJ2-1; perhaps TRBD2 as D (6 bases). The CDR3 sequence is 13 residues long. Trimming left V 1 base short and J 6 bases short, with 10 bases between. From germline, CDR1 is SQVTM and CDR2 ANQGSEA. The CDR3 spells CSVEGGTPNEQFF. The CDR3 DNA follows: TGCAGCGTTGAAGGGGGGACTCCCAATGAGCAGTTCTTC.

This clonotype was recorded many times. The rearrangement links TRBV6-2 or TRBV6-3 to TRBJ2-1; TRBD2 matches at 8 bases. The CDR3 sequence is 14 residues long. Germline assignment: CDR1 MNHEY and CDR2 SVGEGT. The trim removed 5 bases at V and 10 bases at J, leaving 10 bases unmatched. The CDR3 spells CASSPGLAAGEQFF. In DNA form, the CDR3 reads TGTGCCAGCAGTCCCGGACTAGCAGCAGGAGAGCAGTTCTTC.

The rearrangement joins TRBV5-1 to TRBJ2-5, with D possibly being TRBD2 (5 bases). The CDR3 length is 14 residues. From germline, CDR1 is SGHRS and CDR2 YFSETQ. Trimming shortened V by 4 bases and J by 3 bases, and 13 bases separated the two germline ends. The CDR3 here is CASSRWGEEETQYF. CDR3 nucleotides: TGCGCCAGCAGCCGATGGGGAGAGGAAGAGACCCAGTACTTC.

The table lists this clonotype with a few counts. This CDR3 reads CASSLSSGGFYEQYV. The CDR3 DNA follows: TGTGCCAGCAGTTTATCTAGCGGGGGGTTCTACGAGCAGTACGTC. V usage is TRBV28 and J usage is TRBJ2-7; 11 nucleotides match TRBD2. CDR3 length equals 15 residues. Germline-derived CDR1 and CDR2 are MDHEN and SYDVKM. Germline trimming cut 1 base from V and 3 bases from J; bases unmatched to any gene: 2.

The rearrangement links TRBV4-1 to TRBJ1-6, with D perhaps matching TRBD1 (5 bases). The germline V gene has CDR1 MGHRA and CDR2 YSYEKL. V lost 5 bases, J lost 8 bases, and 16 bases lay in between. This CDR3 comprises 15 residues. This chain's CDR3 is CASSIRTGFDSPLHF. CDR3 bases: TGCGCCAGCAGCATTCGAACAGGATTCGATTCACCCCTCCACTTT.

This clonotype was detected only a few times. The CDR3 DNA reads as TGTGCCAGCACCATGGGCAGCTGGTCGAAAAACATTCAGTACTTC. Residues: CASTMGSWSKNIQYF. The chain is built from TRBV12-3 or TRBV12-4 and TRBJ2-4; D not resolved. V lost 7 bases to trimming and J lost 4 bases, with 17 bases between them. The CDR3 is made up of 15 amino acids.

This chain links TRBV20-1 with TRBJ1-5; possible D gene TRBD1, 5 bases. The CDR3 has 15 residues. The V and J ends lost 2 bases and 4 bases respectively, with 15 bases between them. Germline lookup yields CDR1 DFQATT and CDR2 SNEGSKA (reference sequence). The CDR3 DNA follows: TGCAGTGCTAGACCCCGGGGGGTTTGGAATCAGCCCCAGCATTTT. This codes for CSARPRGVWNQPQHF.

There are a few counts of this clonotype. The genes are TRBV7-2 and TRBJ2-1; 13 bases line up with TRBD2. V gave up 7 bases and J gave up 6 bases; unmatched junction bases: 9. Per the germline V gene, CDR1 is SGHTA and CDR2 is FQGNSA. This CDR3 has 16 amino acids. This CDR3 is CASIRTSGGRANEQFF. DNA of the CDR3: TGTGCCAGCATCCGGACTAGCGGGGGCCGTGCCAATGAGCAGTTCTTC.